The clone carrying this T cell receptor beta chain was recorded only once. Germline V lookup: CDR1 SGHNT, CDR2 YYREEE (reference sequence). V lost 1 base, J lost 5 bases, and 16 bases lay in between. The CDR3 has 16 residues. It was negative isolation that provided the CD8+ and CD4+ T cells, whereas TEMRA cells were enriched by FACS. The sample is drawn from a study of CD8 T cells in Susac syndrome. The RNA input was about 0.5 to 1 ug, and it was reverse transcribed with random hexamers. Amplification of TCR beta CDR3 was carried out by immunoSEQ multiplex PCR, which covered 54 Vbeta and 13 Jbeta segments. One entry per CDR3 protein, called by TCRdb with MiXCR from the immunoSEQ multiplex PCR reads. The sample lists about 300,000 distinct CDR3 sequences, 85% seen once, with about 0.11% in the top ten.

The sequencing sample was made of CD8+ T cells from PBMCs. This TCR was sampled from a human donor with multiple sclerosis. The rearrangement links TRBV5-4 to TRBJ1-5; D possibly corresponds to TRBD1 (5 bases). This CDR3 is CASSLRRESGDQPQHF. The CDR3 region has the DNA TGTGCCAGCAGCTTGCGCAGGGAATCAGGAGATCAGCCCCAGCATTTT.